This passage covers 26 T cell receptor beta chains from one sample sequenced in a study of T cell responses to AZD1222 COVID-19 vaccine. TCRdb keeps only in-frame clones here, not all; method: immunoSEQ multiplex PCR. The data show some 200,000 clones, with approximately 90% seen just once and about 3.6% held by the top ten. The source material was peripheral blood, sampled 28 days after the second dose of the MenACWY control vaccine. Source of these receptors: an adult who received the MenACWY meningococcal vaccine as a control.

This sequence joins TRBV11-2 and TRBJ2-1; possible D gene TRBD1, 6 bases. There are 14 residues in the CDR3. V was clipped by 5 bases and J by 2 bases, with 10 bases between them. Germline values: CDR1 SGHAT, CDR2 FQNNGV. CDR3 DNA: TGTGCCAGCAGCCTAGGACAGACCTACAATGAGCAGTTCTTC. Protein: CASSLGQTYNEQFF.

The chain carries TRBV7-2 and TRBJ2-6; D unresolved. Trimming cost V 4 bases and J 4 bases, with 11 bases left between them. This CDR3 region has 15 residues. Germline assignment: CDR1 SGHTA and CDR2 FQGNSA. The CDR3 DNA reads TGTGCCAGCAGCTCCGTGCTAAGCGGGGCCAACGTCCTGACTTTC. Translating it yields CASSSVLSGANVLTF. The entire variable domain, with the rest obtained from reference TRBV7-2 and TRBJ2-6, is as follows: GAGVSQSPSNKVTEKGKDVELRCDPISGHTALYWYRQSLGQGLEFLIYFQGNSAPDKSGLPSDRFSAERTGGSVSTLTIQRTQQEDSAVYLCASSSVLSGANVLTFGAGSRLTVL.

The chain carries TRBV27 and TRBJ2-7, with D perhaps matching TRBD1 (5 bases). Germline V gene sequence: CDR1 MNHEY, CDR2 SMNVEV (reference sequence). Trimming removed 5 bases from V and 0 bases from J, with 14 bases in between. The CDR3 has 15 residues. The CDR3 nucleotides are TGTGCCAGCAGTCGACCCGGACACCTCTCCTACGAGCAGTACTTC. This encodes CASSRPGHLSYEQYF.

Only a few counts were recorded for this clone. This chain joins TRBV7-9 and TRBJ1-2, with D unresolved. Trimming took off 4 bases at V and 2 bases at J, with 8 bases between the two ends. This CDR3 spans 13 amino acids. The germline V gene has CDR1 SEHNR and CDR2 FQNEAQ (reference sequence). In DNA, the CDR3 is TGTGCCAGCAGCTCTACAGAGAACTATGGCTACACCTTC. Translated, it gives CASSSTENYGYTF.

The chain employs TRBV2 and TRBJ2-4; D not resolved. This CDR3 has 12 amino acids. Germline loops: CDR1 SNHLY, CDR2 FYNNEI. The chain's CDR3 is CALMGPENIQYF. The CDR3 DNA reads TGTGCGCTAATGGGCCCTGAAAACATTCAGTACTTC.

This chain joins TRBV7-8 and TRBJ2-1; TRBD2 is a possible D gene (5 bases). The V end lost 4 bases, the J end lost 2 bases, and 9 bases lay between the germline ends. Germline V gene lookup returns CDR1 SGHVS and CDR2 FQNEAQ. The CDR3 totals 14 residues. CDR3 bases: TGTGCCAGCAGCTCGGGATTCACCTACAATGAGCAGTTCTTC. Protein sequence: CASSSGFTYNEQFF.

This clone was observed a single time. The chain combines TRBV6-5 with TRBJ1-1; no clear D. The V gene's germline CDR1 is MNHEY and CDR2 SVGAGI. This CDR3 comprises 13 residues. The V end lost 5 bases, the J end lost 2 bases, and 9 bases lay between the germline ends. The CDR3 is CASSMERNTEAFF. As DNA, the CDR3 is TGTGCCAGCAGTATGGAACGTAACACTGAAGCTTTCTTT.

The chain links TRBV2 to TRBJ1-3; D not certain. This CDR3 spans 16 amino acids. Germline V gene data show CDR1 as SNHLY and CDR2 as FYNNEI. Trimming removed 3 bases at V and 5 bases at J, with 17 bases between. The CDR3 here is CASSDSVGYTRNTIYF. CDR3 DNA sequence: TGTGCCAGCAGTGACAGCGTTGGCTATACTCGAAACACCATATATTTT. Combining the CDR3 with reference TRBV2 and TRBJ1-3 gives the whole variable domain EPEVTQTPSHQVTQMGQEVILRCVPISNHLYFYWYRQILGQKVEFLVSFYNNEISEKSEIFDDQFSVERPDGSNFTLKIRSTKLEDSAMYFCASSDSVGYTRNTIYFGEGSWLTVV.

This chain uses TRBV30 with TRBJ1-5, with D perhaps TRBD1 (5 bases). The CDR3 loop spans 13 amino acids. Germline-derived CDR1 and CDR2 are GTSNPN and SVGIG (reference sequence). The V gene lost 1 base and the J gene lost 7 bases, with 11 bases spanning the gap. CDR3 residues: CAWSGGRDQPQHF. In DNA, the CDR3 is TGTGCCTGGAGTGGGGGGAGAGACCAGCCCCAGCATTTT.

The V call is TRBV7-5, the J call TRBJ1-1. TRBV7-5 is a listed pseudogene. The CDR3 extends over 15 amino acids. CDR3 region: CARLGGTTKSTEAFF. The CDR3, as DNA: TGTGCCAGACTGGGGGGTACGACGAAGAGCACTGAAGCTTTCTTT.

V and J are TRBV4-2 and TRBJ1-2, with no clear D. V gave up 0 bases and J gave up 2 bases, with 10 bases separating them. Per germline, CDR1 LGHNA and CDR2 YNFKEQ. The CDR3 covers 15 residues. CDR3 coding DNA: TGTGCCAGCAGCCAAGAGGAGGGCGGGAACTATGGCTACACCTTC. Translation gives CASSQEEGGNYGYTF.

This clone was counted between two and nine times. J is TRBJ1-1 and V is TRBV18; D might be TRBD1 (5 bases). This CDR3 has 15 residues. V shed 3 bases and J shed 1 base, with 12 bases lying between them. Germline lookup yields CDR1 KGHSH and CDR2 LQKENI. DNA for the CDR3: TGTGCCAGCTCACCCCCAGCCGGGGGGAACACTGAAGCTTTCTTT. It yields the protein CASSPPAGGNTEAFF. The complete variable domain, with remaining parts taken from reference TRBV18 and TRBJ1-1, reads NAGVMQNPRHLVRRRGQEARLRCSPMKGHSHVYWYRQLPEEGLKFMVYLQKENIIDESGMPKERFSAEFPKEGPSILRIQQVVRGDSAAYFCASSPPAGGNTEAFFGQGTRLTVV.

A note on this clone: Other DNA sequences in this specimen translate into the identical CDR3. The genes are TRBV29-1 and TRBJ2-7; D may be TRBD1 (6 bases). V shed 1 base and J shed 3 bases, with 10 bases lying between them. The V gene's germline CDR1 is SQVTM and CDR2 ANQGSEA. The CDR3 is 13 residues long. The CDR3 nucleotides read TGCAGCGTTGAAGGCAGGGGAAGCTACGAGCAGTACTTC. Protein product: CSVEGRGSYEQYF.

V gene TRBV12-5 combines with J gene TRBJ1-2; D remains unclear. V was trimmed by 1 base and J by 5 bases, leaving 11 bases between them. The length of the CDR3 is 14 residues. CDR1 is LGHNT and CDR2 is FRNRAP in the germline V gene. The CDR3 DNA sequence: TGTGCTAGTGGTTTGGGTGGGCCGCAATATGGCTACACCTTC. Its protein product is CASGLGGPQYGYTF.

The table lists this clone with a few counts. J is TRBJ2-1 and V is TRBV14; no definite D call. The germline CDR1 and CDR2 sequences are SGHDN and FVKESK. V was shortened by 6 bases and J by 7 bases, with 7 bases between the two germline ends. This CDR3 contains 11 residues. The CDR3: CASSGWNEQFF. DNA for the CDR3: TGTGCCAGCAGTGGCTGGAATGAGCAGTTCTTC.

The V gene is TRBV4-2, the J gene TRBJ2-2; the match to TRBD2 covers 7 bases. The CDR3 consists of 17 residues. Per germline, CDR1 LGHNA and CDR2 YNFKEQ. The J segment lost 1 base and the V segment lost 4 bases, leaving 9 bases of the junction unmatched. The CDR3 nucleotides read TGTGCCAGCAGCCCCCGGGGTGCGGGAGTGAACACCGGGGAGCTGTTTTTT. Residues: CASSPRGAGVNTGELFF.

The chain combines TRBV6-1 with TRBJ1-5; D gene ambiguous. Germline loops: CDR1 MNHNS, CDR2 SASEGT. The CDR3 is 13 residues long. Between the trimmed V and J ends, which lost 3 bases and 4 bases, there was a span of 7 bases. In nucleotides, the CDR3 is TGTGCCAGCAGTGAGATAGAAAATCAGCCCCAGCATTTT. Translating gives CASSEIENQPQHF.

The chain is built from TRBV9 and TRBJ2-3, with TRBD1 matching 9 bases. J gave up 5 bases and V 4 bases, and 14 bases lay outside the gene matches. The CDR3 runs 17 residues. CDR1 and CDR2 from the germline V gene are SGDLS and YYNGEE. CDR3 coding DNA: TGTGCCAGCAGCACCTTGGAAGGACAGGGGAGGGGAGATACGCAGTATTTT. Protein sequence: CASSTLEGQGRGDTQYF.

The V gene is TRBV7-8, the J gene TRBJ1-6, with TRBD1 matching 10 bases. Per germline, CDR1 SGHVS and CDR2 FQNEAQ. With V trimmed by 4 bases and J by 10 bases, 16 bases remained unmatched. This CDR3 is 18 amino acids long. CDR3 DNA sequence: TGTGCCAGCAGCTGGGGGTCAGGGGGGACAGGGGCAGGGTCACCCCTCCACTTT. Its translation is CASSWGSGGTGAGSPLHF.

This clone was counted a single time. This chain uses TRBV19 with TRBJ2-1; D unclear. Germline loops: CDR1 LNHDA, CDR2 SQIVND (reference sequence). The CDR3 covers 13 residues. V gave up 1 base and J gave up 5 bases, with 6 bases separating them. CDR3 sequence: CASSIGHNNEQFF. As DNA, the CDR3 is TGTGCCAGTAGTATAGGACACAACAATGAGCAGTTCTTC.

Comments on this clone: Other DNA sequences in the same sample also yield this CDR3. The CDR3 nucleotides are TGTGCCAGCAGCCAAGTCTACGAGCAGTACTTC. This sequence encodes CASSQVYEQYF. The V and J genes are TRBV3-1 (or the pseudogene TRBV3-2) and TRBJ2-7; no firm D call. The CDR3 loop spans 11 amino acids. Germline CDR1 LGHDT, CDR2 YNNKEL (reference sequence). Trimming took 1 base from V and 3 from J, leaving 1 base between them.

The chain combines TRBV10-3 with TRBJ1-1; D is uncertain. Deletions cut 2 bases from V and 1 base from J, with 8 bases between. Per germline, CDR1 ENHRY and CDR2 SYGVKD. The CDR3 is 14 residues long. Written as DNA, the CDR3 is TGTGCCATCAGTGAGCTTTCTCGGAACACTGAAGCTTTCTTT. Translation gives CAISELSRNTEAFF.

This clone occurred a few times. The rearrangement joins TRBV19 to TRBJ1-2; 8 nucleotides line up with TRBD1. The CDR3 totals 15 residues. The ends lost 5 bases at V and 2 bases at J; junction bases unmatched: 7. Germline-derived CDR1 and CDR2 are LNHDA and SQIVND (reference sequence). CDR3 in amino acids: CASSLTGGINYGYTF. The DNA of the CDR3 is TGTGCCAGTAGTCTCACAGGGGGGATCAACTATGGCTACACCTTC.

The V gene is TRBV27, the J gene TRBJ1-2; TRBD1 is a possible D gene (5 bases). The CDR3 consists of 15 residues. Trimming took off 5 bases at V and 2 bases at J, with 15 bases between the two ends. The V gene's germline CDR1 is MNHEY and CDR2 SMNVEV (reference sequence). The CDR3 sequence: CASSPVVGANYGYTF. CDR3 sequence (DNA): TGTGCCAGCAGTCCCGTGGTCGGGGCGAACTATGGCTACACCTTC.

The V call is TRBV5-1, the J call TRBJ2-7; 7 bases are shared with TRBD2. With V trimmed by 4 bases and J by 9 bases, 13 bases remained unmatched. The length of the CDR3 is 14 residues. Germline assignment: CDR1 SGHRS and CDR2 YFSETQ. Written as DNA, the CDR3 is TGCGCCAGCAGCATAAGCGGGATCGCTACGGGGCAGTACTTC. It encodes CASSISGIATGQYF.

The rearrangement uses TRBV18 and TRBJ1-5; maybe TRBD1 (5 bases). Between the trimmed V and J ends, which lost 3 bases and 0 bases, there was a span of 24 bases. This CDR3 region has 20 residues. Germline CDR1 is KGHSH and CDR2 is LQKENI. The CDR3 region is CASSPGTVAGTTYSNQPQHF. The CDR3 DNA is TGTGCCAGCTCACCCGGGACGGTGGCCGGAACTACCTATAGCAATCAGCCCCAGCATTTT.